Listed here are 21 T cell receptor beta chains from one sample, sequenced in a study of tumor-infiltrating lymphocytes in primary liver carcinoma (dated by TCRdb to 2017 to 2019). The sequencer listed for this sample is Illumina HiSeq 2500. TCRbeta-specific cDNA was reverse-transcribed from 500 ng total RNA using a constant-region primer and ProtoScript II reverse transcriptase. The TCRbeta libraries were prepared through three rounds of nested multiplex PCR following a slightly modified ARM-PCR procedure. Multiplex TRBV1-TRBV30 forward primers and a Cbeta reverse primer were used in the first two PCR rounds, each of which was run for around 10 cycles. The public sequencing data were trimmed at Q25 with fastp and processed into clonotypes with MiXCR by TCRdb, which kept only in-frame beta chains. Entries that share a CDR3 protein sequence are merged under the most common genes and DNA. The sample data list fewer than 75,000 distinct CDR3 sequences, and over 60% of these were observed just once. Together, the top ten hold around 38% of the sample.

Without any cell sorting, total RNA and DNA were extracted together from about 20-30 mg of bulk tissue using the AllPrep DNA/RNA mini kit. The sequencing sample was made of liver tumor tissue from sampling region 4. Taken with the paper, the label for cell subset or site translates to: tumor region T4, right-lateral pole. The receptors were sampled from a man aged 35 to 55 with primary liver carcinoma and hepatitis B virus infection.

Notes on this clonotype: The junction does not match germline at one end; this may be a read error. J is TRBJ2-7 and V is TRBV4-1; 9 nucleotides match TRBD2. CDR1 MGHRA and CDR2 YSYEKL come from the germline V gene. The CDR3 runs to 16 residues. In DNA form, the CDR3 reads TGCGCCAGCAGTCACACCATAGCGGGAGCCGTCTACGAGCAGTGCTTC. Translated: CASSHTIAGAVYEQCF.

About this clonotype: This clone may be a read error of a much larger clone one base away. This chain links TRBV14 with TRBJ2-2; no clear D. CDR1 is SGHDN, CDR2 FVKESK, per germline. CDR3 length equals 14 residues. CDR3 nucleotide sequence: TGTGCCATCAGCCCCACGAGGAACACCGGGGAGCTGTTTTTT. Its translation: CAISPTRNTGELFF.

This clonotype showed up just once. One junction end disagrees with the germline gene, perhaps due to a read error. This chain uses TRBV6-2 or TRBV6-3 with TRBJ2-3; weak D call: TRBD1 (6 bases). This CDR3 is 15 amino acids long. Germline values: CDR1 MNHEY, CDR2 SVGEGT. The CDR3 region is CASSYLTGRTDTHYF. The CDR3 DNA follows: TGTGCTAGCAGTTACTTAACAGGGCGGACAGATACGCACTATTTT.

Comment on this clonotype: A clone one base away is much larger, so this may be a read error. V gene TRBV5-1 combines with J gene TRBJ2-7; D remains ambiguous. Germline V gene lookup returns CDR1 SGHRS and CDR2 YFSETQ. The CDR3 is 15 amino acids. The CDR3 DNA sequence: TGCGCCAGCAGCTTGAGGACGCTAATTAGTCAGGAGCGGTACTTC. Its protein is CASSLRTLISQERYF.

On this clonotype: Sequence at one end of the junction differs from germline and may be a read error. The rearrangement joins TRBV29-1 to TRBJ1-2; a possible D gene is TRBD1 (6 bases). The CDR3 loop spans 12 amino acids. Germline values: CDR1 SQVTM, CDR2 ANQGSEA. CDR3 nucleotide sequence: TGCAGCGCCAGGGGAGGGGACTATGACTACACCTTC. It yields the protein CSARGGDYDYTF.

On this clonotype: The DNA is omitted, as the CDR3 cannot be located on it reliably, and the CDR3 follows TCRdb's listing. The chain is built from TRBV6-1 and TRBJ1-2. Germline V gene lookup returns CDR1 MNHNS and CDR2 SASEGT. The CDR3 is made up of 15 amino acids, end residues included. CDR3 loop: CGSSEDRPANYGCTF.

About this clonotype: The missing conserved phenylalanine or tryptophan at the end of this CDR3 makes a read error likely. This chain links TRBV14 with TRBJ2-7, with a tentative D call TRBD1 (5 bases). There are 14 residues in the CDR3. The germline gives CDR1 SGHDN, CDR2 FVKESK. V lost 4 bases and J lost 5, with 15 bases in between. The CDR3 spells CASSPDIRMHEQYI. CDR3 bases: TGTGCCAGCAGCCCGGACATTCGTATGCACGAGCAGTACATC.

This clonotype was seen a single time. Relative to the germline gene, one junction end is altered; a read error may explain this. The chain recombines TRBV4-3 with TRBJ2-5; no clear D. This CDR3 comprises 15 residues. Germline loops: CDR1 LGHNA, CDR2 YSLEER. The CDR3 loop reads CASSQDTIGPWTQCF. CDR3 sequence (DNA): TGCGCCAGCAGCCAAGATACAATAGGACCGTGGACCCAATGCTTC.

This chain uses TRBV6-5 with TRBJ2-1, with no clear D. Deletions cut 0 bases from V and 9 bases from J, with 6 bases between. CDR1 MNHEY and CDR2 SVGAGI come from the germline V gene. This CDR3 region has 12 residues. CDR3 amino acids: CASSYSRCEQFF. In nucleotides, the CDR3 is TGTGCCAGCAGTTACTCGAGATGTGAGCAGTTCTTC.

As to this clonotype: Relative to the germline gene, one junction end is altered; a read error may explain this. CDR3 bases: TGCACCAGCAGCACCCGGACAGGGGGCTCCTATGAGCAGTACTTC. Translating gives CTSSTRTGGSYEQYF. The genes are TRBV4-1 and TRBJ2-7; TRBD1 matches at 11 bases. Germline CDR1 is MGHRA and CDR2 is YSYEKL. CDR3 length: 15 residues.

Regarding this clonotype: An end of the junction differs from the germline gene, which may be a read error. The V and J genes are TRBV29-1 and TRBJ2-2; the match to TRBD2 covers 7 bases. CDR1 SQVTM and CDR2 ANQGSEA come from the germline V gene. The CDR3 extends over 14 amino acids. Here the CDR3 reads CSVTLATNTGELLF. The CDR3 DNA reads as TGCAGCGTTACACTAGCGACTAACACCGGGGAGCTGTTATTT.

This clonotype was observed many times. The V gene is TRBV6-5, the J gene TRBJ2-3; D perhaps matches TRBD1 (6 bases). The ends were cut back, 2 bases at V and 5 bases at J, with 11 bases in the middle. Germline CDR1 reads MNHEY; CDR2 reads SVGAGI. CDR3 length equals 14 residues. CDR3 DNA: TGTGCCAGCAGTTACGTGGGGGCGGGAGATACGCAGTATTTT. It is translated as CASSYVGAGDTQYF.

On this clonotype itself: At one end, the junction sequence differs from germline, possibly due to a read error. The V and J genes are TRBV4-1 and TRBJ2-6, with D possibly TRBD1 on 5 matching bases. CDR3 length: 13 residues. The germline V gene has CDR1 MGHRA and CDR2 YSYEKL. CDR3 residues: CASSQVGADVLTF. The CDR3 region has the DNA TGTGCCAGCAGCCAAGTTGGGGCTGACGTCCTGACTTTC.

The chain is built from TRBV29-1 and TRBJ2-2; D might be TRBD1 (5 bases). Germline V gene sequence: CDR1 SQVTM, CDR2 ANQGSEA. The CDR3 consists of 15 residues. CDR3: CIVEGVTGFTGELFF. DNA of the CDR3: TGCATTGTTGAAGGGGTAACAGGTTTCACCGGGGAGCTGTTTTTT.

Turning to this clonotype: A much larger clone sits a single nucleotide away, making a read error possible. The conserved phenylalanine or tryptophan is not found at the CDR3 terminus, so this likely reflects a read error. The chain links TRBV7-9 to TRBJ2-2, with TRBD1 matching 7 bases. There are 13 residues in the CDR3. The trim removed 5 bases at V and 8 bases at J, leaving 5 bases unmatched. Germline CDR1 reads SEHNR; CDR2 reads FQNEAQ (reference sequence). In nucleotides, the CDR3 is TGTGCCAGCAGCGACAGGGTAGCGGGGGAGCTGTTTCTT. Translation gives CASSDRVAGELFL.

Remarks on this clonotype: At one of its ends the junction is not consistent with the germline gene, which may arise from a read error. The chain links TRBV30 to TRBJ2-1; 11 bases agree with TRBD2. CDR1 is GTSNPN, CDR2 SVGIG, per germline (reference sequence). This CDR3 is built from 18 residues. The CDR3 sequence is CAWRGDTSGSLWSIEQFF. Written as DNA, the CDR3 is TGTGCCTGGAGAGGGGATACTAGCGGGAGCTTATGGTCGATTGAGCAGTTCTTT.

As concerns this clonotype: Germline is not matched at one junction end, which may reflect a read error. This chain links TRBV6-1 with TRBJ2-1; either TRBD1 or TRBD2 may supply D (5 bases each). From germline, CDR1 is MNHNS and CDR2 SASEGT. This CDR3 is 14 amino acids long. The CDR3 protein is CTSRDGASYNEQFF. The DNA of the CDR3 is TGTACCAGCAGGGACGGGGCGTCCTACAATGAGCAGTTCTTC.

In regard to this clonotype: A read error may account for a junction end that differs from germline. The V call is TRBV6-2 or TRBV6-3, the J call TRBJ1-5; D is perhaps TRBD1 (5 bases). The CDR3 has 19 residues. Germline V CDR1 and CDR2: MNHEY, SVGEGT. The CDR3 sequence: CASSPRTRGVLTDYQPEHF. CDR3 coding DNA: TGTGCCAGCAGTCCTCGGACGAGAGGGGTGTTGACAGACTATCAGCCCGAGCATTTT.

Details on this clonotype: Given the absence of the conserved phenylalanine or tryptophan at the CDR3 end, a read error is likely. The rearrangement joins TRBV11-3 to TRBJ2-1, with TRBD2 as a possible D gene (6 bases). The CDR3 runs 15 residues. V lost 5 bases and J 7 bases, leaving 18 bases between the germline ends. Looked up from germline, CDR1 is SGHNT and CDR2 is YENEEA. The CDR3: CASSAETRDINEQFS. The CDR3 DNA reads TGTGCCAGCAGCGCCGAGACTAGAGACATTAATGAGCAGTTCTCC.

This clonotype occurred many times. The V call is TRBV5-6, the J call TRBJ2-7; 8 nucleotides match TRBD2. This CDR3 has 16 amino acids. V shed 3 bases, J shed 2 bases, and the junction held 10 bases outside the gene matches. In germline, CDR1 is SGHDT, CDR2 YYEEEE. The CDR3 spells CASSYLLREATYEQYF. The CDR3 nucleotides read TGTGCCAGCAGCTACCTATTGCGGGAGGCCACCTACGAGCAGTACTTC.

Points on this clonotype: With a much larger clone just one base away, this may be a read error. CDR3: CSAPTAGSQGLSTTQYF. The CDR3 nucleotides are TGCAGCGCCCCGACAGCGGGATCCCAGGGGTTGTCGACTACGCAGTATTTT. The chain carries TRBV29-1 and TRBJ2-3; possibly TRBD2 for D (7 bases). Germline assignment: CDR1 SQVTM and CDR2 ANQGSEA. V lost 7 bases to trimming and J lost 8 bases, with 31 bases between them. CDR3 length: 17 residues.